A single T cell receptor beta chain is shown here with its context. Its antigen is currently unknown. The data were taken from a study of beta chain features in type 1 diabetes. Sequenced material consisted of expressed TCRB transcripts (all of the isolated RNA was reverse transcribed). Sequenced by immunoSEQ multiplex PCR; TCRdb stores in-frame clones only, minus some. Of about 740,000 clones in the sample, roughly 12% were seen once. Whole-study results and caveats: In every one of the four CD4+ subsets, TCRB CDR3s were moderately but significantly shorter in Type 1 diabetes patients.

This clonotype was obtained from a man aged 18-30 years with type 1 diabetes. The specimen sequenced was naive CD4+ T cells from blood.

CDR3 residues: CASSLTSTGAEKLFF. As DNA, the CDR3 is TGCGCCAGCAGCCTCACCTCGACAGGGGCTGAAAAACTGTTTTTT. The chain joins TRBV5-1 to TRBJ1-4, with TRBD1 matching over 8 bases. CDR3 length: 15 residues. V gave up 4 bases and J gave up 7 bases; unmatched junction bases: 9. From germline, CDR1 is SGHRS and CDR2 YFSETQ.